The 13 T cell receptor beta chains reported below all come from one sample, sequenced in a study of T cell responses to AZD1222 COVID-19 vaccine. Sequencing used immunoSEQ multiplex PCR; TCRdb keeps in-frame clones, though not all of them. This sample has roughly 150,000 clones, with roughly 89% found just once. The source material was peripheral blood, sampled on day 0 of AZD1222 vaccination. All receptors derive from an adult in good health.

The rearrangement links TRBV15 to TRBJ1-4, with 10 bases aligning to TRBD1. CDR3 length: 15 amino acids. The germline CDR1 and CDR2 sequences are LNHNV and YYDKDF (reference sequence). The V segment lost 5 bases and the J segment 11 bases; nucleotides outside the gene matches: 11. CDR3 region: CATSGDRGLLGKLFF. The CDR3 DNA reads TGTGCCACCAGCGGCGACAGGGGGCTTCTCGGGAAACTGTTTTTT. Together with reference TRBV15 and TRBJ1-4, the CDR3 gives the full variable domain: DAMVIQNPRYQVTQFGKPVTLSCSQTLNHNVMYWYQQKSSQAPKLLFHYYDKDFNNEADTPDNFQSRRPNTSFCFLDIRSPGLGDTAMYLCATSGDRGLLGKLFFGSGTQLSVL.

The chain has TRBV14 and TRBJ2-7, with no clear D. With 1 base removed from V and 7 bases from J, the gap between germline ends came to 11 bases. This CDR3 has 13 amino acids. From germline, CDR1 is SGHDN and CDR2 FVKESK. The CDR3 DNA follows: TGTGCCAGCAGCCAAGCCCGGTACCTAGAGCAGTACTTC. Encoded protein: CASSQARYLEQYF.

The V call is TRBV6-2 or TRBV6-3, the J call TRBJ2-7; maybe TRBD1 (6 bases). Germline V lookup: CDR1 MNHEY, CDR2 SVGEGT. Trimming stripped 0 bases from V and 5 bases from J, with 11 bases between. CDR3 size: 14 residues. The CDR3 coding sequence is TGTGCCAGCAGTTACTCCAGGGGCAGCAACGAGCAGTACTTC. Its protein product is CASSYSRGSNEQYF.

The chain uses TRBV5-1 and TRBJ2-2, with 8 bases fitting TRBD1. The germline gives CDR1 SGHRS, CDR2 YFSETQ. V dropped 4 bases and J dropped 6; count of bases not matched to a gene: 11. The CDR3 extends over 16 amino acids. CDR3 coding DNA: TGCGCCAGCAGCGACTTGGACAGGGTAGTTGCCGGGGAGCTGTTTTTT. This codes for CASSDLDRVVAGELFF. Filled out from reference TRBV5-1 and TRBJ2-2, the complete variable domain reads KAGVTQTPRYLIKTRGQQVTLSCSPISGHRSVSWYQQTPGQGLQFLFEYFSETQRNKGNFPGRFSGRQFSNSRSEMNVSTLELGDSALYLCASSDLDRVVAGELFFGEGSRLTVL.

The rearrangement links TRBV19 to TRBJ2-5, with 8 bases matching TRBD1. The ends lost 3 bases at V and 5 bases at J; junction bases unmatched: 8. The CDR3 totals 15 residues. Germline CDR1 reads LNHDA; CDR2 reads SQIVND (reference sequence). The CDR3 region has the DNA TGTGCCAGTAGTATGGCGGCAGGGGGCGCGGAGACCCAGTACTTC. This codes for CASSMAAGGAETQYF.

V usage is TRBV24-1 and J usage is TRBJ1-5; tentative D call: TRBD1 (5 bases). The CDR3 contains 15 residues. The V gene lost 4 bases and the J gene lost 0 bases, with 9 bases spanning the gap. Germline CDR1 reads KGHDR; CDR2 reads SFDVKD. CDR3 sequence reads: CATSESGYSNQPQHF. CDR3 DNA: TGTGCCACCAGTGAGTCAGGGTATAGCAATCAGCCCCAGCATTTT.

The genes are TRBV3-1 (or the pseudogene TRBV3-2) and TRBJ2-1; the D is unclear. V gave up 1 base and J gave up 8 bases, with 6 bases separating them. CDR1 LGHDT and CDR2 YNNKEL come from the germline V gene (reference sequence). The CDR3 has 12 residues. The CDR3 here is CASSQVKDEQFF. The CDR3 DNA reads TGTGCCAGCAGCCAAGTCAAGGATGAGCAGTTCTTC.

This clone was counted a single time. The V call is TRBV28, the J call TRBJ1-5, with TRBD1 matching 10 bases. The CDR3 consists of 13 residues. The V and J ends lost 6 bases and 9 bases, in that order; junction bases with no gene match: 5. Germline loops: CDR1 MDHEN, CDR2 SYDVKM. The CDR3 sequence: CASSIGQGGPQHF. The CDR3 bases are TGTGCCAGCAGCATCGGACAGGGGGGGCCCCAGCATTTT.

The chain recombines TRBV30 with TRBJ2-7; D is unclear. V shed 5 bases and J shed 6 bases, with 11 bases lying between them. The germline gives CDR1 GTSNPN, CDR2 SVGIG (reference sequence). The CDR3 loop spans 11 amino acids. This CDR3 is CAWGVGLEQYF. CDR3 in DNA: TGTGCCTGGGGGGTGGGCCTCGAGCAGTACTTC. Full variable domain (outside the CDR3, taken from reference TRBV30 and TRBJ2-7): SQTIHQWPATLVQPVGSPLSLECTVEGTSNPNLYWYRQAAGRGLQLLFYSVGIGQISSEVPQNLSASRPQDRQFILSSKKLLLSDSGFYLCAWGVGLEQYFGPGTRLTVT.

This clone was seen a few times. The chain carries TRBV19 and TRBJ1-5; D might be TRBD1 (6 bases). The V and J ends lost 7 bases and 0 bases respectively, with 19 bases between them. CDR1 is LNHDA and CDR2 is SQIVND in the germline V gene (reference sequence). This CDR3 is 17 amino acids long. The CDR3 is CASMGIVNRDSNQPQHF. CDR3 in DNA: TGTGCCAGTATGGGAATAGTGAACAGGGATAGCAATCAGCCCCAGCATTTT.

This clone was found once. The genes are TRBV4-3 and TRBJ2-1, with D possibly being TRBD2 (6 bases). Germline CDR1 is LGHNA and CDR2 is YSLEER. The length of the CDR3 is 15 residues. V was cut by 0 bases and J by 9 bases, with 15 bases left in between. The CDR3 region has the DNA TGCGCCAGCAGCCAAGATTATTTAGCGGCAATTGAGCAGTTCTTC. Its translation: CASSQDYLAAIEQFF.

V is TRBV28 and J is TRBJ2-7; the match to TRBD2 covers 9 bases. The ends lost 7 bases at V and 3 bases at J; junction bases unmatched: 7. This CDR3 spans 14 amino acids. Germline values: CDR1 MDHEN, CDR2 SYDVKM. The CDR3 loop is CASNGLANRYEQYF. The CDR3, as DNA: TGTGCCAGCAACGGACTAGCGAACCGCTACGAGCAGTACTTC. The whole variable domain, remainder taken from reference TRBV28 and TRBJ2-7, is DVKVTQSSRYLVKRTGEKVFLECVQDMDHENMFWYRQDPGLGLRLIYFSYDVKMKEKGDIPEGYSVSREKKERFSLILESASTNQTSMYLCASNGLANRYEQYFGPGTRLTVT.

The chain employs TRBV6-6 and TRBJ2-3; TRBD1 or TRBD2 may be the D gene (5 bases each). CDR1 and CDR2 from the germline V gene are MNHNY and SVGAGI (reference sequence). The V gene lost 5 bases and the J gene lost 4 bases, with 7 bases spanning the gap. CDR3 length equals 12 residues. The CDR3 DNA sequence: TGTGCCAGCAGTATGGGACCAGATACGCAGTATTTT. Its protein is CASSMGPDTQYF.